A single sample gave rise to the 24 T cell receptor beta chains below, sequenced in a study of cytomegalovirus exposure and HLA in healthy donors. Primers for the PCR totalled 60 Vbeta and 13 Jbeta. Assay: immunoSEQ multiplex PCR; the TCRdb copy retains only in-frame clones and omits some. This table has about 92,000 clones, about three quarters appearing once. The sample consisted of PBMCs. The receptors derive from a man aged 45 to 65 in good health and CMV-seropositive.

This chain's CDR3 is CASSLVVSGGTQETQYF. CDR3 sequence (DNA): TGTGCCAGCAGCTTAGTGGTTAGCGGGGGGACGCAAGAGACCCAGTACTTC. The rearrangement links TRBV7-8 to TRBJ2-5; 10 bases agree with TRBD2. Looked up from germline, CDR1 is SGHVS and CDR2 is FQNEAQ. The CDR3 spans 17 residues. The J segment lost 2 bases and the V segment lost 1 base, leaving 7 bases of the junction unmatched.

The V gene is TRBV5-1, the J gene TRBJ2-4, with 9 bases fitting TRBD2. CDR1 SGHRS and CDR2 YFSETQ come from the germline V gene. The CDR3 totals 19 residues. The V segment lost 2 bases and the J segment 3 bases; nucleotides outside the gene matches: 15. CDR3 sequence reads: CASSFYTASGAAGKNIQYF. As DNA, the CDR3 is TGCGCCAGCAGCTTCTATACGGCTAGCGGGGCGGCGGGCAAAAACATTCAGTACTTC. Full variable domain (remainder filled in from reference TRBV5-1 and TRBJ2-4): KAGVTQTPRYLIKTRGQQVTLSCSPISGHRSVSWYQQTPGQGLQFLFEYFSETQRNKGNFPGRFSGRQFSNSRSEMNVSTLELGDSALYLCASSFYTASGAAGKNIQYFGAGTRLSVL.

V and J are TRBV27 and TRBJ1-6; maybe TRBD1 (6 bases). The V end lost 3 bases, the J end lost 7 bases, and 10 bases lay between the germline ends. CDR1 and CDR2 (germline): MNHEY, SMNVEV (reference sequence). The CDR3 totals 14 residues. CDR3 sequence: CASSFAGANSPLHF. CDR3 sequence (DNA): TGTGCCAGCAGTTTCGCAGGGGCCAATTCACCCCTCCACTTT.

For this clone: At one end, the junction sequence differs from germline, possibly due to a read error. The rearrangement links TRBV4-3 to TRBJ1-2, with D hard to call. Germline V gene data show CDR1 as LGHNA and CDR2 as YSLEER. CDR3 length: 15 amino acids. This chain's CDR3 is CASSQEVALHYGYPF. The CDR3 coding sequence is TGCGCCAGCAGCCAAGAGGTTGCGCTACACTATGGCTACCCCTTC.

This clone came up a few times. The CDR3 loop is CAWSVERGIDTQYF. DNA for the CDR3: TGTGCCTGGAGTGTCGAGCGGGGGATAGATACGCAGTATTTT. This chain uses TRBV30 with TRBJ2-3, with 8 bases identical to TRBD2. J was trimmed by 5 bases and V by 0 bases; bases with no gene match: 4. Germline V gene sequence: CDR1 GTSNPN, CDR2 SVGIG (reference sequence). The CDR3 contains 14 residues. Filled out from reference TRBV30 and TRBJ2-3, the complete variable domain reads SQTIHQWPATLVQPVGSPLSLECTVEGTSNPNLYWYRQAAGRGLQLLFYSVGIGQISSEVPQNLSASRPQDRQFILSSKKLLLSDSGFYLCAWSVERGIDTQYFGPGTRLTVL.

In this sample, this clone turned up a few times. This chain joins TRBV4-1 and TRBJ1-4, with D possibly being TRBD1 (5 bases). CDR1 is MGHRA and CDR2 is YSYEKL in the germline V gene. The CDR3 covers 13 residues. Trimming removed 2 bases at V and 7 bases at J, with 8 bases between. The CDR3 is CASSQPTGEKLFF. The CDR3 DNA follows: TGCGCCAGCAGCCAACCTACAGGTGAAAAACTGTTTTTT.

The chain joins TRBV25-1 to TRBJ1-1, with 9 bases aligning to TRBD1. There are 15 residues in the CDR3. The V segment lost 4 bases and the J segment 6 bases; nucleotides outside the gene matches: 9. Germline V gene lookup returns CDR1 MGHDK and CDR2 SYGVNS. The CDR3 DNA sequence: TGTGCCAGCAGTGGTGCGACAGGGGGATACGCTGAAGCTTTCTTT. The encoded protein is CASSGATGGYAEAFF.

The rearrangement uses TRBV7-3 and TRBJ2-1, with D hard to call. Trimming shortened V by 4 bases and J by 4 bases, and 14 bases separated the two germline ends. CDR3 length: 15 residues. The germline V gene encodes CDR1 SGHTA and CDR2 FQGTGA. CDR3 DNA sequence: TGTGCCAGCAGCTGGGCAGTTACTGATTACAATGAGCAGTTCTTC. It codes for CASSWAVTDYNEQFF.

The V and J genes are TRBV10-1 and TRBJ2-7; tentatively, D is TRBD2 (5 bases). The CDR3 is 13 residues long. Germline assignment: CDR1 WNHNN and CDR2 SYGVQD (reference sequence). V lost 0 bases and J 7 bases, leaving 10 bases between the germline ends. This chain's CDR3 is CASSESRVEEQYF. DNA of the CDR3: TGCGCCAGCAGTGAGTCGAGGGTAGAAGAGCAGTACTTC.

The chain uses TRBV7-9 and TRBJ1-2; no definite D call. The CDR3 spans 11 residues. The V gene lost 5 bases and the J gene lost 7 bases, with 8 bases spanning the gap. Germline V gives CDR1 SEHNR, CDR2 FQNEAQ (reference sequence). The CDR3 here is CASSAQLGYTF. The CDR3 nucleotides read TGTGCCAGCAGCGCACAGCTTGGCTACACCTTC.

This clone was seen only once. The chain is built from TRBV7-9 and TRBJ1-2, with a tentative D call TRBD1 (5 bases). CDR3 length: 13 amino acids. CDR1 and CDR2 (germline): SEHNR, FQNEAQ (reference sequence). The V and J ends lost 4 bases and 6 bases respectively, with 12 bases between them. Written as DNA, the CDR3 is TGTGCCAGCAGCTCCCAGGCGGGGCATGGCTACACCTTC. It encodes CASSSQAGHGYTF.

This rearrangement joins TRBV2 to TRBJ1-2, with D possibly being TRBD1 (5 bases). V dropped 6 bases and J dropped 4 bases, with 12 bases sitting between them. The CDR3 covers 13 residues. CDR1 SNHLY and CDR2 FYNNEI come from the germline V gene. The CDR3 region has the DNA TGTGCCAGCAGCGTAGGAGACAGCTATGGCTACACCTTC. Encoded protein: CASSVGDSYGYTF.

This chain connects TRBV7-9 to TRBJ2-7; the D gene is possibly TRBD1 (7 bases). V dropped 0 bases and J dropped 0 bases, with 12 bases sitting between them. This CDR3 is built from 16 residues. Germline CDR1 is SEHNR and CDR2 is FQNEAQ (reference sequence). CDR3 bases: TGTGCCAGCAGCTTAGCAGGGCAGGGGGGCTCCTACGAGCAGTACTTC. Its translation is CASSLAGQGGSYEQYF.

This clone was seen a single time. The V and J genes are TRBV29-1 and TRBJ1-2; D not certain. CDR1 is SQVTM and CDR2 is ANQGSEA in the germline V gene. With 6 bases removed from V and 4 bases from J, the gap between germline ends came to 12 bases. The CDR3 has 12 residues. The CDR3, as DNA: TGCAGCGTAAACCCCCGCGGCTATGGCTACACCTTC. Its protein product is CSVNPRGYGYTF.

The chain carries TRBV5-6 and TRBJ2-1; 7 nucleotides line up with TRBD2. Germline V CDR1 and CDR2: SGHDT, YYEEEE. CDR3 length equals 15 residues. J lost 3 bases, V lost 4 bases, and 7 bases had no gene match. CDR3 sequence reads: CASSTSGNGYNEQFF. For the CDR3, the DNA is TGTGCCAGCAGCACCAGCGGGAACGGCTACAATGAGCAGTTCTTC.

CDR3 sequence reads: CASSPGGDEQFF. The CDR3 DNA is TGTGCCAGCAGCCCTGGGGGGGATGAGCAGTTCTTC. The rearrangement uses TRBV9 and TRBJ2-1, with 7 bases identical to TRBD2. This CDR3 contains 12 residues. V lost 4 bases to trimming and J lost 8 bases; unmatched junction nucleotides: 3. Germline V gene data show CDR1 as SGDLS and CDR2 as YYNGEE. Using reference TRBV9 and TRBJ2-1 for the parts outside the CDR3, the full variable domain is DSGVTQTPKHLITATGQRVTLRCSPRSGDLSVYWYQQSLDQGLQFLIQYYNGEERAKGNILERFSAQQFPDLHSELNLSSLELGDSALYFCASSPGGDEQFFGPGTRLTVL.

The chain has TRBV30 and TRBJ2-5; 10 nucleotides align to TRBD2. The J call is uncertain, as TRBJ2-7 better fits the DNA end. The CDR3 totals 13 residues. CDR1 GTSNPN and CDR2 SVGIG come from the germline V gene (reference sequence). CDR3 bases: TGTGCCTGGAGTCTAGCGGGGGCCTACGAGCAGTACTTC. As protein: CAWSLAGAYEQYF.

The chain couples TRBV6-1 to TRBJ1-1, with 7 bases lining up with TRBD1. Germline loops: CDR1 MNHNS, CDR2 SASEGT. After removal of 7 bases from V and 7 bases from J, the junction contained 6 bases not matched to a gene. The CDR3 sequence is 12 residues long. CDR3 nucleotide sequence: TGTGCCAGCACCTCGGGACAGCTTGAAGCTTTCTTT. It codes for CASTSGQLEAFF.

The V call is TRBV30, the J call TRBJ2-3, with 11 bases matching TRBD2. The germline V gene encodes CDR1 GTSNPN and CDR2 SVGIG (reference sequence). V was pared by 4 bases and J by 6 bases, with 12 bases of the junction left unmatched. The CDR3 is 16 amino acids. As DNA, the CDR3 is TGTGCCTGGACAGGGCTAGCGGGGGGACGCATGGATACGCAGTATTTT. Its translation: CAWTGLAGGRMDTQYF.

This clone was recorded a few times. The rearrangement links TRBV5-8 to TRBJ2-5; D is perhaps TRBD1 (5 bases). The CDR3 runs 15 residues. Germline V gene sequence: CDR1 SGHTS, CDR2 YDEGEE. The V and J ends lost 3 bases and 5 bases respectively, with 17 bases between them. The CDR3 spells CASSYKDNLRETQYF. In DNA, the CDR3 is TGTGCCAGCAGCTACAAGGACAACCTTCGGGAGACCCAGTACTTC. The full variable domain, in which reference TRBV5-8 and TRBJ2-5 provide the parts outside the CDR3, is EAGVTQSPTHLIKTRGQQATLRCSPISGHTSVYWYQQALGLGLQFLLWYDEGEERNRGNFPPRFSGRQFPNYSSELNVNALELEDSALYLCASSYKDNLRETQYFGPGTRLLVL.

This clone was counted a single time. V and J are TRBV11-1 and TRBJ2-2; a weak D match, TRBD2 (7 bases). The germline CDR1 and CDR2 sequences are SGHAT and FQDESV (reference sequence). Trimming cost V 4 bases and J 7 bases, with 19 bases left between them. The CDR3 is 16 amino acids. In DNA form, the CDR3 reads TGTGCCAGCAGCTCCGCTGGCGGGGGCAAGCACGGGGAGCTGTTTTTT. Translation: CASSSAGGGKHGELFF. The full variable domain, in which reference TRBV11-1 and TRBJ2-2 provide the parts outside the CDR3, is EAEVAQSPRYKITEKSQAVAFWCDPISGHATLYWYRQILGQGPELLVQFQDESVVDDSQLPKDRFSAERLKGVDSTLKIQPAELGDSAMYLCASSSAGGGKHGELFFGEGSRLTVL.

The chain uses TRBV7-8 and TRBJ2-3, with 9 bases matching TRBD1. The CDR3 is made up of 16 amino acids. The junction had 11 bases not matched to a gene; V was cut back by 6 bases and J by 4 bases. The V gene's germline CDR1 is SGHVS and CDR2 FQNEAQ. The CDR3 is CASRKNRGPQPDTQYF. In DNA, the CDR3 is TGTGCCAGCAGAAAAAACAGGGGGCCACAGCCAGATACGCAGTATTTT. The whole variable domain, filled in from reference TRBV7-8 and TRBJ2-3, reads GAGVSQSPRYKVAKRGQDVALRCDPISGHVSLFWYQQALGQGPEFLTYFQNEAQLDKSGLPSDRFFAERPEGSVSTLKIQRTQQEDSAVYLCASRKNRGPQPDTQYFGPGTRLTVL.

This clone was counted a few times. The CDR3 loop is CASTPGTGNLGEQYF. The CDR3 DNA reads as TGTGCCAGCACCCCCGGGACAGGTAACCTGGGCGAGCAGTACTTC. The gene calls are TRBV6-6 and TRBJ2-7; 8 bases map to TRBD1. CDR3 length: 15 amino acids. Trimming took 7 bases from V and 6 from J; bases not matched to a gene: 14. Germline loops: CDR1 MNHNY, CDR2 SVGAGI (reference sequence).

The rearrangement joins TRBV7-9 to TRBJ1-5, with 7 bases fitting TRBD1. The CDR3 totals 13 residues. Germline values: CDR1 SEHNR, CDR2 FQNEAQ (reference sequence). The trim removed 0 bases at V and 7 bases at J, leaving 0 bases unmatched. CDR3 nucleotide sequence: TGTGCCAGCAGCTTAGCAGGGGGCCAGCCCCAGCATTTT. It yields the protein CASSLAGGQPQHF.